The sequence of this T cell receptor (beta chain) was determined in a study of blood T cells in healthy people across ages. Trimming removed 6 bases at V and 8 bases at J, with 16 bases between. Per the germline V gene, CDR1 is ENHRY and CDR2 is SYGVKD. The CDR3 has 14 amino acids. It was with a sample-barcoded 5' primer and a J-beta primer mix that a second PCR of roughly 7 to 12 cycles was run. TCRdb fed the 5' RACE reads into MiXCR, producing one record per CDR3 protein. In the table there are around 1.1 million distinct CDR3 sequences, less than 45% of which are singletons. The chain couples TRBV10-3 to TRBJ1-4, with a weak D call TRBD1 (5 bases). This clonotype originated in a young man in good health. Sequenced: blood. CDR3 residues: CAISPGTGLEKLFF. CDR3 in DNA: TGTGCCATCAGCCCCGGGACGGGGTTGGAAAAACTGTTTTTT.